The source of this T cell receptor (beta chain) is a study of T cells in Graves' hyperthyroidism and ophthalmopathy (dated by TCRdb to between 2018 and 2021). About the study as a whole: Peripheral blood was collected at initial diagnosis, before any treatment. The paper describes TCR Vbeta CDR3 sequencing of around 140 peripheral blood samples, made up of around 41 ophthalmopathy patients, roughly 75 hyperthyroidism patients and about 17 progressor patients. A discovery cohort of around 98 patients, approximately 44 with Graves' ophthalmopathy and roughly 59 with stable Graves' hyperthyroidism, was used to find distinguishing TCR V-J signatures. After blood sampling, hyperthyroidism patients were treated with methimazole at a starting dose of 30 mg daily, and ophthalmopathy patients were treated with high-dose intravenous methylprednisolone. For training and testing, the roughly 97 patients in the discovery cohort were randomly divided in a 7:3 ratio. The study also compared thyroid tissue and blood T-cell repertoires from roughly six Graves' hyperthyroidism patients. Prospective prediction of ophthalmopathy was tested in an independent validation cohort of 18 to 20 hyperthyroidism patients and around 16 patients who later progressed to ophthalmopathy. General findings and caveats noted by the study authors: Blood samples also contained most of the expanded thyroid clonotypes (frequency above 0.001), which suggests that blood repertoires may reflect thyroid immune responses. In validation, the model predicted progression to ophthalmopathy with 55% to 71% sensitivity and approximately 72% specificity, a median of 6.5 months before onset. Ophthalmopathy was separated from stable hyperthyroidism by a 13 V-J signature model, with approximately 90% sensitivity and roughly 84% specificity obtained in cross-validation and 80%/75% obtained in testing. Sample size was not statistically predetermined, and investigators were not blinded to group allocation.

Hyperthyroidism patients were newly diagnosed, had a disease duration of under 2 months, and were aged 18 to 65 years. Patients with uncontrolled infections, other autoimmune diseases, pregnancy or lactation were excluded. Diagnoses relied on clinical symptoms, serum thyroxine and TRAb, thyroid ultrasound and orbital computed tomography. Blood from progressor patients was drawn when they were first diagnosed with hyperthyroidism, before any ophthalmopathy symptoms appeared. PBMCs were separated from roughly 9.3 ml of fresh peripheral blood using Ficoll-Paque density gradient centrifugation. Progressor patients were defined as those initially diagnosed with Graves' hyperthyroidism in whom ophthalmopathy developed during follow-up. Trizol reagent was used to extract total RNA, and RNA quality was then checked on an Agilent 2100 Bioanalyzer. The TCR beta CDR3 regions were amplified from the RNA transcripts. The TCR CDR3 was subjected to a first round of RT-PCR using the HTBI primer set and the Qiagen OneStep RT-PCR kit. The libraries were constructed in a second round of multiplex PCR and then size-selected and purified. Sequencing of the libraries was done on an Illumina HiSeq2000 using paired-end 100 bp reads. Per the source publication's procedure: SOAPnuke was used to process the raw data, throwing out any read that contained adapters or uncalled bases, had a mean Phred below 15, or lacked an exact constant-primer or identifier match. High-quality paired reads were merged with COPE v1.2.5, and unique nucleotide sequences were defined as clonotypes. MiTCR v1.1 was used to align clonotypes to the IMGT TRBV, TRBD and TRBJ reference segments. The analysis was restricted to V-J combinations with a frequency above 0.0001, which together covered about 99% of the repertoires. The TCS score was defined as F50 (clonal expansion) divided by E x V (chaos), with BLOSUM62-based TCRdist calculated between CDR3 peptides within each V-J. Welch's t-statistics and random forest reduced approximately 520 V-J features to 13, which were used in a naive Bayes classifier (R e1071). The public reads were reanalyzed by TCRdb: fastp trimming at Q25, MiXCR alignment, in-frame beta chains only. Identical CDR3 protein sequences are pooled into one entry, listed with their most common genes and DNA. TCRdb, not the original authors, processed these V and J calls. In this sample the table shows 600,000 to 850,000 distinct CDR3 sequences, around 20% of which occur a single time. Around 15% of the sample is in the top ten clones.

This clonotype was seen ten or more times. Its binding antigen is unknown. No base quality values were provided; no much bigger clone lies one nucleotide off. Based on the germline V gene, the CDR1 and CDR2 sequences are SGHAT and FQNNGV. V is pruned by 5 bases and J by 2 bases, leaving 5 bases of the junction without a gene match. Inclusive of the bounding cysteine and phenylalanine, the CDR3 is 14 residues long. The CDR3 DNA has 42 bases and is translated from base 1. The specimen was blood. The rearranged chain carries TRBV11-2 and TRBJ2-5; 7 nucleotides in the junction match TRBD2. This clonotype originated in a woman aged 45-65 years with Graves' hyperthyroidism that later progressed to Graves' ophthalmopathy. The nucleotides read TGTGCCAGCAGCGCGGGGGTTGCGCAAGAGACCCAGTACTTC. This translates into CASSAGVAQETQYF. Extended through the reference TRBV11-2 and TRBJ2-5 proteins, this CDR3 yields the full variable domain: EAGVAQSPRYKIIEKRQSVAFWCNPISGHATLYWYQQILGQGPKLLIQFQNNGVVDDSQLPKDRFSAERLKGVDSTLKIQPAKLEDSAVYLCASSAGVAQETQYFGPGTRLLVL.